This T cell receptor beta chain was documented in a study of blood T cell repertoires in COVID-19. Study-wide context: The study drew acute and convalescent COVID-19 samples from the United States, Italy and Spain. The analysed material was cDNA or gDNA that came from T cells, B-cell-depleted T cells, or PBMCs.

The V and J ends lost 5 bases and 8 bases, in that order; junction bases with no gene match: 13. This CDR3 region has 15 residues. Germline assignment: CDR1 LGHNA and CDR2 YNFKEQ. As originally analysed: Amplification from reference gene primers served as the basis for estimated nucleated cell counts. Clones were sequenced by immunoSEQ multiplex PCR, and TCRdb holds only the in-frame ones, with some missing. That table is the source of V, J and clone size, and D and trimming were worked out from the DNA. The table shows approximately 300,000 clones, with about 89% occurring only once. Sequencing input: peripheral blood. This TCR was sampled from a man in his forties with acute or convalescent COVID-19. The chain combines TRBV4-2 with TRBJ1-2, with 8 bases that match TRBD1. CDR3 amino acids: CASSARRGRSEGYTF. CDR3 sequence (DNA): TGTGCCAGCAGCGCCCGCAGGGGGCGTTCAGAAGGCTACACCTTC.